This is a list of T cell receptor beta chains from one sample in a study of cytomegalovirus exposure and HLA in healthy donors. Produced via immunoSEQ multiplex PCR; TCRdb's table is partial and in-frame only. This sample carries 240,000 or so clones, about 80% of them seen once, and the ten largest clones take 5% to 6%. What was sequenced was PBMCs. The receptors come from a woman aged 35 to 49 in good health and CMV-seropositive. The CDR3 runs from the conserved cysteine through the conserved F or W. The D gene is left open where the match is weak. Size values are once, few and many counts, or a class for expanded clones, and some rows have none.

j_call clone_size v_call d_call cdr3_nt cdr3_aa
TRBJ2-5 NA TRBV18 TRBD2 TGTGCCAGCTCACCACCAACTACGCTAGCGGGAGGCCCCATATGGTACCAAGAGACCCAGTACTTC CASSPPTTLAGGPIWYQETQYF
TRBJ1-5 NA TRBV30 NA TGTGCCTGGAGTGGACCCGTCCAGGGCAATCAGCCCCAGCATTTT CAWSGPVQGNQPQHF
TRBJ1-2 NA TRBV7-9 NA TGTGCCAGCAGCTTAGGGGGCTACGGCTACACCTTC CASSLGGYGYTF
TRBJ2-4 NA TRBV19 TRBD1 TGTGCCAGTAGTACCGACAGGGCTGGCAAAAACATTCAGTACTTC CASSTDRAGKNIQYF
TRBJ1-2 few TRBV2 NA TGTGCCAGCAGTGAGAGTAACCGTGGCTACACCTTC CASSESNRGYTF
TRBJ2-1 NA TRBV25-1 TRBD1 TGTGCCAGCAGTGAATACGGGACAGGGAAAGAGCAGTTCTTC CASSEYGTGKEQFF
TRBJ2-3 NA TRBV6-5 TRBD1 TGTGCCAGCAGTCAGGACAGGGGCATAGATACGCAGTATTTT CASSQDRGIDTQYF
TRBJ1-4 NA TRBV19 TRBD1 TGTGCCAGTACCCAGGGACAGCTGAATGAAAAACTGTTTTTT CASTQGQLNEKLFF
TRBJ2-7 NA TRBV6-6 TRBD1 TGTGCCAGCAGTACCCGTGGGACAGGGGGCAGGAACGAGCAGTACTTC CASSTRGTGGRNEQYF
TRBJ1-3 NA TRBV2 TRBD1 TGTGCCAGCAGTGAAATTAGGGGGCAGGGAAACACCATATATTTT CASSEIRGQGNTIYF
TRBJ1-2 NA TRBV5-4 TRBD1 TGTGCCAGCAGCTTGGTAGAAGGGGGCCATGGCTACACCTTC CASSLVEGGHGYTF
TRBJ2-5 once TRBV9 TRBD1 TGTGCCAGCAGCGCCTTTGGGACAGGGGCTCTCCAAGAGACCCAGTACTTC CASSAFGTGALQETQYF
TRBJ1-3 NA TRBV7-8 NA TGTGCCAGCAGCTGGGGAGCCTCTGGAAACACCATATATTTT CASSWGASGNTIYF
TRBJ2-7 once TRBV6-5 NA TGTGCCAGCAGTTCTGGACTAAGTAGGTACGAGCAGTACTTC CASSSGLSRYEQYF
TRBJ2-1 NA TRBV7-2 NA TGTGCCAGCAGCTTTTCACAGCCTAATGAGCAGTTCTTC CASSFSQPNEQFF
TRBJ2-4 NA TRBV10-3 NA TGTGCCATCAGTGACAGGAATGCCAAAAACATTCAGTACTTC CAISDRNAKNIQYF
TRBJ1-2 NA TRBV5-6 TRBD1 TGTGCCAGCAGCCTGACAGGGTCTCGGGGCTACACCTTC CASSLTGSRGYTF
TRBJ1-1 few TRBV4-1 TRBD1 TGCGCCAGCAGCCAAGTGGGACAGAGGAACACTGAAGCTTTCTTT CASSQVGQRNTEAFF